This T cell receptor (beta chain) came from a study of early T cells in non-severe SARS-CoV-2 infection. On the study more broadly: Chains from this unsorted whole-blood bulk RNA could not be paired.

There are 14 residues in the CDR3. CDR1 is KGHDR and CDR2 is SFDVKD in the germline V gene. Trimming stripped 2 bases from V and 5 bases from J, with 9 bases between. Researchers tagged individual cDNA molecules with unique molecular identifiers. TCRdb called the 5' RACE reads again in MiXCR, with one record for every CDR3 protein. The data contain tens of thousands of distinct CDR3 sequences, 13% of them singletons. Findings of the study overall: Matching against VDJdb likely underestimated virus-specific expansions, favoring anti-spike CD8.

A note on this clonotype: Antigen unknown.

Specimen: whole blood. The gene calls are TRBV24-1 and TRBJ2-1, with a weak D call TRBD1 (5 bases). This TCR derives from an adult who was a healthcare worker with PCR-confirmed SARS-CoV-2 infection or an uninfected control (not recorded which). CDR3 DNA: TGTGCCACCAGTGATTCGGACAACCACAATGAGCAGTTCTTC. Its translation: CATSDSDNHNEQFF.